These 21 T cell receptor beta chains were sequenced from one sample in a study of PD-L1 blockade in urothelial cancer. The table came from immunoSEQ multiplex PCR; TCRdb's copy has only in-frame clones and leaves some out. The data contain roughly 95,000 clones, around nine tenths of them seen just once; the ten biggest clones take up 2% to 2.5%. The time point here: pretreatment peripheral blood. The starting material was PBMCs, obtained around atezolizumab (anti-PD-L1) treatment. The receptors derive from a man in his 60s with urothelial cancer.

The V and J genes are TRBV9 and TRBJ2-1, with TRBD1 identical over 8 bases. This CDR3 is built from 16 residues. Germline V gene lookup returns CDR1 SGDLS and CDR2 YYNGEE. Losses at the gene ends were 0 bases for V and 5 bases for J; bases not matched to a gene: 7. The CDR3 DNA reads as TGTGCCAGCAGCGTAGCCCCCCAGGGGGCAAACAATGAGCAGTTCTTC. This encodes CASSVAPQGANNEQFF.

The rearrangement links TRBV7-2 to TRBJ2-6, with TRBD2 as a possible D gene (6 bases). Germline CDR1 is SGHTA and CDR2 is FQGNSA. The CDR3 is 15 amino acids. Trimming took 3 bases from V and 0 from J, leaving 6 bases between them. CDR3 coding DNA: TGTGCCAGCAGCTTGGGGGGCTCTGGGGCCAACGTCCTGACTTTC. As protein: CASSLGGSGANVLTF.

This clone was seen only once. The chain recombines TRBV6-1 with TRBJ1-5; 8 bases match TRBD1. The length of the CDR3 is 18 residues. Germline V CDR1 and CDR2: MNHNS, SASEGT. Trimming removed 1 base from V and 5 bases from J; junction bases left unmatched: 13. CDR3 region: CASSEGTGSILWDQPQHF. The DNA of the CDR3 is TGTGCCAGCAGTGAAGGGACAGGGAGTATTCTTTGGGATCAGCCCCAGCATTTT.

This clone turned up a few times. The J gene is TRBJ1-3, the V gene TRBV7-6; TRBD1 agrees at 7 bases. J was trimmed by 1 base and V by 5 bases; bases with no gene match: 5. The CDR3 is 15 amino acids. Germline V CDR1 and CDR2: SGHVS, FNYEAQ. CDR3: CASSRLQGSGNTIYF. In DNA form, the CDR3 reads TGTGCCAGCAGCAGATTACAGGGGTCTGGAAACACCATATATTTT.

In its sample, this clone was seen a few times. The chain uses TRBV6-4 and TRBJ2-2; D not certain. V was clipped by 5 bases and J by 3 bases, with 7 bases between them. This CDR3 is built from 13 residues. Germline V CDR1 and CDR2: MRHNA, SNTAGT. CDR3: CASSPGYTGELFF. The DNA of the CDR3 is TGTGCCAGCAGTCCAGGATACACCGGGGAGCTGTTTTTT.

The gene calls are TRBV28 and TRBJ2-7; D remains ambiguous. The CDR3 has 14 amino acids. With 7 bases removed from V and 0 bases from J, the gap between germline ends came to 13 bases. Germline-derived CDR1 and CDR2 are MDHEN and SYDVKM. The CDR3 here is CASTEASSSYEQYF. In DNA, the CDR3 is TGTGCCAGCACAGAGGCTTCAAGCTCCTACGAGCAGTACTTC.

The V and J genes are TRBV5-4 and TRBJ2-7; TRBD1 matches at 12 bases. Per germline, CDR1 SGHNT and CDR2 YYREEE (reference sequence). With V trimmed by 5 bases and J by 7 bases, 10 bases remained unmatched. This CDR3 comprises 15 residues. The CDR3 here is CASSPPGQGALEQYF. In DNA form, the CDR3 reads TGTGCCAGCAGTCCCCCGGGACAGGGGGCGCTGGAGCAGTACTTC.

The chain links TRBV6-1 to TRBJ2-5; TRBD1 matches 8 bases. CDR1 and CDR2 (germline): MNHNS, SASEGT. J was trimmed by 2 bases and V by 6 bases; bases with no gene match: 5. CDR3 size: 14 residues. The CDR3 coding sequence is TGTGCCAGCAGAGGGACAGGTGGACAAGAGACCCAGTACTTC. Amino acids: CASRGTGGQETQYF.

The J gene is TRBJ2-3, the V gene TRBV5-4; 16 bases are shared with TRBD2. The ends lost 7 bases at V and 0 bases at J; junction bases unmatched: 5. The CDR3 consists of 17 residues. Germline V CDR1 and CDR2: SGHNT, YYREEE (reference sequence). CDR3 region: CASPGLAGGESTDTQYF. Here the CDR3 DNA reads TGTGCCAGCCCGGGACTAGCGGGGGGGGAGAGCACAGATACGCAGTATTTT.

This chain links TRBV27 with TRBJ2-1; TRBD2 agrees at 9 bases. The V gene end was trimmed by 1 base and the J gene end by 4 bases; junction bases not matched to a gene: 5. This CDR3 spans 16 amino acids. CDR1 MNHEY and CDR2 SMNVEV come from the germline V gene (reference sequence). For the CDR3, the DNA is TGTGCCAGCAGTTTATTCCGGGCGGGAGGGTACAATGAGCAGTTCTTC. Translating it yields CASSLFRAGGYNEQFF.

The rearrangement links TRBV19 to TRBJ2-7; 7 nucleotides match TRBD2. The CDR3 has 14 amino acids. Unmatched junction bases numbered 6, after V lost 4 bases and J lost 3 bases. Germline CDR1 and CDR2: LNHDA and SQIVND (reference sequence). CDR3 nucleotide sequence: TGTGCCAGTAGTACTAGCGGAGTCGACTACGAGCAGTACTTC. Amino acids: CASSTSGVDYEQYF.

This chain links TRBV19 with TRBJ1-5; D is uncertain. Germline values: CDR1 LNHDA, CDR2 SQIVND (reference sequence). V was cut by 4 bases and J by 1 base, with 8 bases left in between. CDR3 size: 14 residues. CDR3 DNA: TGTGCCAGTAGTAAGGAGAGAAGCAATCAGCCCCAGCATTTT. Amino acids: CASSKERSNQPQHF.

V usage is TRBV6-6 and J usage is TRBJ2-7; a possible D gene is TRBD2 (5 bases). Trimming pared 0 bases from V and 2 bases from J, leaving 14 bases between. CDR1 and CDR2 (germline): MNHNY, SVGAGI (reference sequence). The CDR3 has 16 residues. The CDR3 nucleotides are TGTGCCAGCAGTTACTCGAGCGGACTCTCGACCTACGAGCAGTACTTC. Translated, it gives CASSYSSGLSTYEQYF.

V usage is TRBV19 and J usage is TRBJ2-5; TRBD2 is a possible D gene (6 bases). This CDR3 is built from 12 residues. Looked up from germline, CDR1 is LNHDA and CDR2 is SQIVND (reference sequence). V lost 10 bases to trimming and J lost 4 bases, with 13 bases between them. CDR3 in amino acids: CATGGAGETQYF. The DNA of the CDR3 is TGTGCCACCGGAGGGGCTGGAGAGACCCAGTACTTC.

This clone has just one count. The CDR3 bases are TGTGCCAGCAGCACAACGTGTATGCGGCGGGAGAACCACGAGCAGTACTTC. This sequence encodes CASSTTCMRRENHEQYF. The V call is TRBV6-4, the J call TRBJ2-7, with TRBD2 identical over 7 bases. The CDR3 sequence is 17 residues long. Germline assignment: CDR1 MRHNA and CDR2 SNTAGT. J gave up 5 bases and V 6 bases, and 19 bases lay outside the gene matches.

The genes are TRBV7-2 and TRBJ2-3; 7 bases align to TRBD2. This CDR3 is built from 13 residues. Germline assignment: CDR1 SGHTA and CDR2 FQGNSA. Trimming cost V 2 bases and J 5 bases; bases outside gene matches: 1. CDR3 in DNA: TGTGCCAGCAGCTTAAAGCGGGGAGATACGCAGTATTTT. Translating it yields CASSLKRGDTQYF.

The V gene is TRBV7-9, the J gene TRBJ1-5, with D possibly being TRBD1 (5 bases). The V end was cut by 3 bases, the J end by 1 base, with 10 bases between. The CDR3 covers 15 residues. Germline loops: CDR1 SEHNR, CDR2 FQNEAQ (reference sequence). As DNA, the CDR3 is TGTGCCAGCAGCTTGGACCGGGGGAGCAATCAGCCCCAGCATTTT. Translating gives CASSLDRGSNQPQHF. Variable domain in full (rest from reference TRBV7-9 and TRBJ1-5): DTGVSQNPRHKITKRGQNVTFRCDPISEHNRLYWYRQTLGQGPEFLTYFQNEAQLEKSRLLSDRFSAERPKGSFSTLEIQRTEQGDSAMYLCASSLDRGSNQPQHFGDGTRLSIL.

V usage is TRBV7-2 and J usage is TRBJ1-3; D remains unclear. Germline CDR1 and CDR2: SGHTA and FQGNSA. The CDR3 totals 15 residues. With 11 bases removed from V and 0 bases from J, the gap between germline ends came to 17 bases. Here the CDR3 reads CAVGPLTFSGNTIYF. CDR3 coding DNA: TGTGCCGTTGGTCCTCTAACCTTCTCTGGAAACACCATATATTTT.

The chain employs TRBV6-4 and TRBJ2-1; D is unresolved. The CDR3 runs to 13 residues. Germline V gene data show CDR1 as MRHNA and CDR2 as SNTAGT. Between the trimmed V and J ends, which lost 0 bases and 9 bases, there was a span of 9 bases. CDR3 amino acids: CASSDSNRGEQFF. The CDR3 DNA reads as TGTGCCAGCAGTGACTCGAACCGCGGTGAGCAGTTCTTC.

This chain joins TRBV27 and TRBJ1-5; no reliable D call. The CDR3 runs to 14 residues. Germline CDR1 reads MNHEY; CDR2 reads SMNVEV (reference sequence). V was clipped by 6 bases and J by 1 base, with 10 bases between them. CDR3 protein: CASRWGGSNQPQHF. CDR3 bases: TGTGCCAGCAGGTGGGGAGGCAGCAATCAGCCCCAGCATTTT.

V and J are TRBV19 and TRBJ1-1; 7 bases agree with TRBD1. The CDR3 loop spans 15 amino acids. V dropped 7 bases and J dropped 0; count of bases not matched to a gene: 8. CDR1 LNHDA and CDR2 SQIVND come from the germline V gene (reference sequence). DNA of the CDR3: TGTGCCAGTATGATCCCGGGACAGTTGAACACTGAAGCTTTCTTT. It is translated as CASMIPGQLNTEAFF.